What follows are 32 T cell receptor beta chains derived from one specimen sequenced in a study of T cell changes during pregnancy in multiple sclerosis. Data came from immunoSEQ multiplex PCR; TCRdb stores just in-frame clones and leaves some out. This sample yields 61,000 or so clones, of which about 93% are seen a single time; approximately 0.36% belongs to the top ten. Sample: CD4+ T cells from peripheral blood mononuclear cells, taken before pregnancy. Receptors originate from a female donor with multiple sclerosis, enrolled in a pregnancy study.

The rearrangement joins TRBV21-1 to TRBJ2-5; the table's D call, TRBD2, has no DNA check behind it. TRBV21-1 is assigned pseudogene status. This CDR3 is built from 18 residues. The CDR3 region has the DNA TGTGCCAGCAGCCTCTGGGGGGGACTAGCGGGAGATTTTGGGACCCAGTACTTC. Its translation is CASSLWGGLAGDFGTQYF.

The gene calls are TRBV7-9 and TRBJ2-5; D not resolved. The CDR3 loop spans 11 amino acids. CDR1 and CDR2 from the germline V gene are SEHNR and FQNEAQ (reference sequence). Between the trimmed V and J ends, which lost 6 bases and 1 base, there was a span of 3 bases. The CDR3 region is CASRAQETQYF. Written as DNA, the CDR3 is TGTGCCAGCAGAGCCCAAGAGACCCAGTACTTC.

The chain is built from TRBV4-3 and TRBJ2-5, with 8 bases that match TRBD2. The DNA end lines up better with TRBJ2-7; the J call may be wrong. The CDR3 runs to 16 residues. Germline loops: CDR1 LGHNA, CDR2 YSLEER. The CDR3, as DNA: TGCGCCAGCAGCCAAGTTTCCTCGGGAGGGTCCTACGAGCAGTACTTC. It yields the protein CASSQVSSGGSYEQYF.

V and J are TRBV7-9 and TRBJ1-3, with 8 bases lining up with TRBD1. V gave up 5 bases and J gave up 3 bases; unmatched junction bases: 6. CDR3 length equals 15 residues. Per germline, CDR1 SEHNR and CDR2 FQNEAQ (reference sequence). CDR3 in amino acids: CASSLTGGLGNTIYF. For the CDR3, the DNA is TGTGCCAGCAGCCTCACAGGGGGACTTGGAAACACCATATATTTT.

The chain links TRBV28 to TRBJ1-5; tentatively, D is TRBD1 (6 bases). This CDR3 is built from 14 residues. Germline loops: CDR1 MDHEN, CDR2 SYDVKM. The V end lost 6 bases, the J end lost 3 bases, and 12 bases lay between the germline ends. CDR3 loop: CASSKDRFNQPQHF. The DNA of the CDR3 is TGTGCCAGCAGCAAAGACAGGTTCAATCAGCCCCAGCATTTT.

The chain recombines TRBV5-1 with TRBJ1-3, with D possibly matching TRBD1 (6 bases). The V gene's germline CDR1 is SGHRS and CDR2 YFSETQ. This CDR3 contains 15 residues. V lost 2 bases and J lost 2, with 11 bases in between. CDR3 bases: TGCGCCAGCAGCTTAGAAGGGGGAGCTGGAAACACCATATATTTT. The encoded protein is CASSLEGGAGNTIYF.

V is TRBV7-2 and J is TRBJ1-2; 7 bases are shared with TRBD1. In germline, CDR1 is SGHTA, CDR2 FQGNSA. The trim removed 2 bases at V and 4 bases at J, leaving 7 bases unmatched. CDR3 length: 15 residues. The CDR3 DNA is TGTGCCAGCAGCTTACAGGGGGACCCCATCTATGGCTACACCTTC. It encodes CASSLQGDPIYGYTF.

This chain uses TRBV19 with TRBJ1-1; TRBD1 aligns across 7 bases. Germline-derived CDR1 and CDR2 are LNHDA and SQIVND (reference sequence). V was clipped by 10 bases and J by 2 bases; unmatched bases: 10. The CDR3 sequence is 14 residues long. The CDR3 DNA reads TGTGCCACACGATCCGACAGGGTAAACACTGAAGCTTTCTTT. Residues: CATRSDRVNTEAFF.

CDR3 sequence: CASSLDLPGWAGLNEQFF. The CDR3, as DNA: TGTGCCAGCAGCTTAGATCTACCTGGGTGGGCGGGCCTAAATGAGCAGTTCTTC. This chain connects TRBV11-3 to TRBJ2-1; weak D call: TRBD2 (5 bases). The ends were cut back, 0 bases at V and 7 bases at J, with 22 bases in the middle. The CDR3 runs to 18 residues. Germline V gives CDR1 SGHNT, CDR2 YENEEA.

The V and J genes are TRBV7-2 and TRBJ2-7; TRBD2 agrees at 14 bases. V gave up 3 bases and J gave up 2 bases; unmatched junction bases: 6. The CDR3 runs to 17 residues. CDR1 and CDR2 (germline): SGHTA, FQGNSA. The CDR3, as DNA: TGTGCCAGCAGCTTGACTAGCGGGGGGGGTTGGACCTACGAGCAGTACTTC. It encodes CASSLTSGGGWTYEQYF.

V and J are TRBV14 and TRBJ2-5, with D possibly matching TRBD1 (5 bases). CDR3 length: 15 residues. Germline loops: CDR1 SGHDN, CDR2 FVKESK. V shed 1 base and J shed 5 bases, with 14 bases lying between them. The DNA of the CDR3 is TGTGCCAGCAGCCAAGTCTGGAAAGGGGTGGAGACCCAGTACTTC. The encoded protein is CASSQVWKGVETQYF.

This chain uses TRBV25-1 with TRBJ1-6, with TRBD1 identical over 8 bases. Germline V CDR1 and CDR2: MGHDK, SYGVNS. The CDR3 spans 13 residues. V dropped 8 bases and J dropped 9; count of bases not matched to a gene: 6. CDR3 amino acids: CASHLDRASPLHF. In DNA form, the CDR3 reads TGTGCCAGCCATTTGGACAGGGCTTCACCCCTCCACTTT.

The chain joins TRBV6-6 to TRBJ2-7; tentative D call: TRBD2 (7 bases). V gave up 4 bases and J gave up 3 bases, with 13 bases separating them. The CDR3 runs 14 residues. CDR1 is MNHNY and CDR2 is SVGAGI in the germline V gene (reference sequence). The DNA of the CDR3 is TGTGCCAGCAGTTCGGAGGGGGGGAACTACGAGCAGTACTTC. The encoded protein is CASSSEGGNYEQYF.

The chain has TRBV7-3 and TRBJ2-3; weak D call: TRBD1 (6 bases). Germline CDR1 and CDR2: SGHTA and FQGTGA. The length of the CDR3 is 15 residues. Trimming shortened V by 1 base and J by 4 bases, and 12 bases separated the two germline ends. CDR3 DNA sequence: TGTGCCAGCAGCTTAATAGGGGGACGGTCAGATACGCAGTATTTT. This sequence encodes CASSLIGGRSDTQYF.

This clone was observed a handful of times. The chain is built from TRBV27 and TRBJ1-2, with 8 positions matching TRBD1. CDR1 and CDR2 from the germline V gene are MNHEY and SMNVEV (reference sequence). This CDR3 has 14 amino acids. V lost 11 bases and J lost 3; bases outside the gene matches: 11. DNA for the CDR3: TGTGCCGCTGGAGGGACAGGAAGCTACTATGGCTACACCTTC. Residues: CAAGGTGSYYGYTF.

This chain joins TRBV19 and TRBJ2-5; maybe TRBD1 (5 bases). Trimming removed 9 bases from V and 5 bases from J, with 16 bases in between. The CDR3 consists of 13 residues. The germline V gene encodes CDR1 LNHDA and CDR2 SQIVND (reference sequence). Written as DNA, the CDR3 is TGTGCCAGGGGCCGTGGTAAGGGGGAGACCCAGTACTTC. Translating gives CARGRGKGETQYF.

In DNA, the CDR3 is TGTGCCAGCAGACAGGGGAAGACCCAGTACTTC. Encoded protein: CASRQGKTQYF. The chain is built from TRBV11-3 and TRBJ2-5; 7 bases line up with TRBD1. Looked up from germline, CDR1 is SGHNT and CDR2 is YENEEA. The junction had 1 base not matched to a gene; V was cut back by 6 bases and J by 6 bases. The CDR3 loop spans 11 amino acids.

The genes are TRBV11-2 and TRBJ2-2; a possible D gene is TRBD2 (5 bases). Trimming shortened V by 1 base and J by 5 bases, and 14 bases separated the two germline ends. This CDR3 has 16 residues. Per germline, CDR1 SGHAT and CDR2 FQNNGV. The CDR3 spells CASSLGLAQKTGELFF. CDR3 bases: TGTGCCAGCAGCTTAGGGCTAGCTCAAAAGACCGGGGAGCTGTTTTTT.

The chain couples TRBV11-1 to TRBJ1-5; 9 bases agree with TRBD1. This CDR3 is 15 amino acids long. CDR1 SGHAT and CDR2 FQDESV come from the germline V gene (reference sequence). The V and J ends lost 5 bases and 1 base, in that order; junction bases with no gene match: 3. DNA of the CDR3: TGTGCCAGCAGCCCGGGGACAGGGAGCAATCAGCCCCAGCATTTT. Translated: CASSPGTGSNQPQHF.

As DNA, the CDR3 is TGTGCCAGCAGCCCAGGGACTAGCGGGAGCAACGAGCAGTACTTC. Translated, it gives CASSPGTSGSNEQYF. The chain joins TRBV7-9 to TRBJ2-7; 14 bases align to TRBD2. Germline CDR1 is SEHNR and CDR2 is FQNEAQ (reference sequence). CDR3 length equals 15 residues. Germline trimming cut 5 bases from V and 5 bases from J; bases unmatched to any gene: 5. The entire variable domain, with the rest obtained from reference TRBV7-9 and TRBJ2-7, is as follows: DTGVSQNPRHKITKRGQNVTFRCDPISEHNRLYWYRQTLGQGPEFLTYFQNEAQLEKSRLLSDRFSAERPKGSFSTLEIQRTEQGDSAMYLCASSPGTSGSNEQYFGPGTRLTVT.

The sample holds a few counts of this clone. The chain joins TRBV7-6 to TRBJ1-5; D unresolved. Germline assignment: CDR1 SGHVS and CDR2 FNYEAQ. V was pared by 1 base and J by 4 bases, with 8 bases between. The CDR3 is 14 amino acids. The CDR3 is CASSLGYGNQPQHF. Here the CDR3 DNA reads TGTGCCAGCAGCTTAGGTTACGGTAATCAGCCCCAGCATTTT.

V and J are TRBV7-2 and TRBJ2-3; a possible D gene is TRBD2 (5 bases). The V end was cut by 5 bases, the J end by 2 bases, with 11 bases between. The CDR3 totals 14 residues. Germline loops: CDR1 SGHTA, CDR2 FQGNSA. The CDR3 DNA reads as TGTGCCAGCAGCCCCAGGACTCCCACAGATACGCAGTATTTT. Translated, it gives CASSPRTPTDTQYF. The full variable domain, completed using reference TRBV7-2 and TRBJ2-3, is GAGVSQSPSNKVTEKGKDVELRCDPISGHTALYWYRQSLGQGLEFLIYFQGNSAPDKSGLPSDRFSAERTGGSVSTLTIQRTQQEDSAVYLCASSPRTPTDTQYFGPGTRLTVL.

The chain uses TRBV10-3 and TRBJ2-1; TRBD2 matches 10 bases. V dropped 6 bases and J dropped 8; count of bases not matched to a gene: 4. The CDR3 is 13 amino acids. Germline loops: CDR1 ENHRY, CDR2 SYGVKD. The CDR3 reads CAIRASGSDEQFF. The CDR3 DNA sequence: TGTGCCATCAGGGCTAGCGGGAGCGATGAGCAGTTCTTC.

The rearrangement links TRBV19 to TRBJ2-1, with D tentatively TRBD2 (6 bases). Germline V gene lookup returns CDR1 LNHDA and CDR2 SQIVND (reference sequence). Between the trimmed V and J ends, which lost 1 base and 3 bases, there was a span of 7 bases. The CDR3 is made up of 14 amino acids. The CDR3: CASSIAGSYNEQFF. The CDR3 DNA follows: TGTGCCAGTAGTATAGCCGGGAGCTACAATGAGCAGTTCTTC.

The gene calls are TRBV9 and TRBJ1-1, with D perhaps TRBD1 (6 bases). V dropped 0 bases and J dropped 0 bases, with 9 bases sitting between them. This CDR3 is 15 amino acids long. CDR1 SGDLS and CDR2 YYNGEE come from the germline V gene. The CDR3 DNA sequence: TGTGCCAGCAGCGTAGGAGGACAGTTGAACACTGAAGCTTTCTTT. Translating it yields CASSVGGQLNTEAFF.

The V and J genes are TRBV5-6 and TRBJ2-2, with TRBD2 identical over 8 bases. The CDR3 length is 15 residues. Germline loops: CDR1 SGHDT, CDR2 YYEEEE. V trimming: 2 bases; J trimming: 1 base; junction bases outside the gene matches: 1. In DNA, the CDR3 is TGTGCCAGCAGCTTAGCGGGAGTGAACACCGGGGAGCTGTTTTTT. Its protein is CASSLAGVNTGELFF.

J is TRBJ2-4 and V is TRBV5-4; weak D call: TRBD1 (6 bases). There are 15 residues in the CDR3. CDR1 and CDR2 (germline): SGHNT, YYREEE (reference sequence). V shed 0 bases and J shed 4 bases, with 11 bases lying between them. CDR3 amino acids: CASSLAGGQKNIQYF. The CDR3 bases are TGTGCCAGCAGCTTGGCCGGCGGACAGAAAAACATTCAGTACTTC.

The V and J genes are TRBV5-5 and TRBJ2-2; 10 positions agree with TRBD2. V trimming: 5 bases; J trimming: 6 bases; junction bases outside the gene matches: 7. This CDR3 comprises 15 residues. Germline V gives CDR1 SGHKS, CDR2 YYEKEE (reference sequence). The CDR3 sequence is CASSLAGVRAGELFF. CDR3 in DNA: TGTGCCAGCAGTCTAGCGGGAGTTCGCGCCGGGGAGCTGTTTTTT.

This clone has just one count. This chain joins TRBV7-2 and TRBJ2-5, with a tentative D call TRBD2 (6 bases). This CDR3 has 11 residues. Trimming removed 5 bases from V and 13 bases from J, with 14 bases in between. Germline assignment: CDR1 SGHTA and CDR2 FQGNSA. Here the CDR3 reads CASSQGLVGYF. CDR3 coding DNA: TGTGCCAGCAGCCAGGGACTCGTGGGGTACTTC.

The V gene is TRBV6-5, the J gene TRBJ1-2; D is ambiguous. Trimming stripped 6 bases from V and 3 bases from J, with 11 bases between. Germline V gene lookup returns CDR1 MNHEY and CDR2 SVGAGI. The CDR3 runs to 13 residues. The CDR3 sequence is CASRSTGDYGYTF. The CDR3 coding sequence is TGTGCCAGCAGGTCCACTGGAGACTATGGCTACACCTTC.

The gene calls are TRBV6-5 and TRBJ2-1, with D possibly being TRBD1 (5 bases). The V end lost 6 bases, the J end lost 5 bases, and 8 bases lay between the germline ends. CDR1 MNHEY and CDR2 SVGAGI come from the germline V gene. The CDR3 loop spans 12 amino acids. Here the CDR3 reads CASRGDDNEQFF. CDR3 in DNA: TGTGCCAGCAGAGGGGATGACAATGAGCAGTTCTTC.

J is TRBJ2-1 and V is TRBV9; 8 positions agree with TRBD1. Germline CDR1 and CDR2: SGDLS and YYNGEE. Trimming removed 3 bases from V and 9 bases from J; junction bases left unmatched: 5. This CDR3 is 13 amino acids long. The CDR3 nucleotides are TGTGCCAGCAGCGCCCGACAGGGGAGTGAGCAGTTCTTC. Protein product: CASSARQGSEQFF.